Below are 16 T cell receptor beta chains sequenced from a single sample in a study of CD8 T cells in ankylosing spondylitis. A single record per CDR3 protein comes from TCRdb applying MiXCR to the 5' RACE reads. The sample has about 250,000 distinct CDR3 sequences, roughly 32% seen once. The sequencing input was blood, either unsorted or a sorted T cell fraction (not recorded which). Receptors originate from a male donor with ankylosing spondylitis or in good health (not recorded which).

The V and J genes are TRBV7-2 and TRBJ2-3; TRBD2 matches at 7 bases. Germline V CDR1 and CDR2: SGHTA, FQGNSA. Losses at the gene ends were 5 bases for V and 3 bases for J; bases not matched to a gene: 8. There are 15 residues in the CDR3. The CDR3 DNA sequence: TGTGCCAGCAGCCTATCTAGCGGCTATACAGATACGCAGTATTTT. Its protein is CASSLSSGYTDTQYF.

V is TRBV20-1 and J is TRBJ1-4, with TRBD1 as a possible D gene (6 bases). There are 13 residues in the CDR3. From germline, CDR1 is DFQATT and CDR2 SNEGSKA (reference sequence). V was trimmed by 7 bases and J by 0 bases, leaving 9 bases between them. CDR3 residues: CSVQGTTNEKLFF. As DNA, the CDR3 is TGCAGTGTACAGGGCACAACTAATGAAAAACTGTTTTTT.

The chain employs TRBV4-1 and TRBJ2-7; 9 bases are a match to TRBD1. With 4 bases clipped from V and 1 base from J, the junction kept 5 bases outside the gene matches. Germline V gives CDR1 MGHRA, CDR2 YSYEKL. CDR3 length: 15 amino acids. The CDR3 nucleotides are TGCGCCAGCAGCCCAATACAGGGGGCTTCCTACGAGCAGTACTTC. Translation: CASSPIQGASYEQYF.

The CDR3 region is CASSPASPRGTGELFF. CDR3 in DNA: TGTGCCAGCAGTCCCGCGTCACCCAGGGGGACCGGGGAGCTGTTTTTT. The chain employs TRBV12-3 or TRBV12-4 and TRBJ2-2, with 7 bases aligning to TRBD1. After removal of 5 bases from V and 5 bases from J, the junction contained 11 bases not matched to a gene. This CDR3 region has 16 residues.

Only a few counts were recorded for this clonotype. The chain carries TRBV12-3 or TRBV12-4 and TRBJ2-2; D is undetermined. The CDR3 is 12 amino acids. V dropped 5 bases and J dropped 7 bases, with 8 bases sitting between them. The CDR3 sequence: CASSTPNGELFF. CDR3 DNA sequence: TGTGCCAGCAGTACCCCTAACGGGGAGCTGTTTTTT.

The V call is TRBV9, the J call TRBJ2-7; weak D call: TRBD2 (6 bases). Trimming took off 8 bases at V and 2 bases at J, with 20 bases between the two ends. This CDR3 is 15 amino acids long. Germline V gene sequence: CDR1 SGDLS, CDR2 YYNGEE. CDR3 in amino acids: CARMMGGELAYEQYF. The CDR3 DNA reads as TGTGCCAGAATGATGGGAGGAGAGCTCGCCTACGAGCAGTACTTC.

The sample holds many counts of this clonotype. The rearrangement joins TRBV29-1 to TRBJ2-1, with 7 positions matching TRBD2. The CDR3 runs 13 residues. Germline V gives CDR1 SQVTM, CDR2 ANQGSEA. V lost 6 bases, J lost 6 bases, and 8 bases stayed unmatched. The CDR3 bases are TGCAGCGTGAGGCGGGAGCCCCCCAATGAGCAGTTCTTC. It codes for CSVRREPPNEQFF.

This chain connects TRBV4-2 to TRBJ2-3, with 12 bases matching TRBD2. Trimming removed 5 bases from V and 4 bases from J; junction bases left unmatched: 7. CDR1 is LGHNA, CDR2 YNFKEQ, per germline. The CDR3 has 16 residues. The CDR3 DNA is TGTGCCAGCAGCGTTAGGACTAGCGGGGCCTCAGATACGCAGTATTTT. Its translation is CASSVRTSGASDTQYF.

J is TRBJ2-3 and V is TRBV4-2; D is ambiguous. With 5 bases removed from V and 1 base from J, the gap between germline ends came to 10 bases. This CDR3 is 14 amino acids long. CDR1 and CDR2 (germline): LGHNA, YNFKEQ. CDR3 sequence reads: CASSSDRGTDTQYF. In DNA, the CDR3 is TGTGCCAGCAGCTCCGACCGGGGCACAGATACGCAGTATTTT.

The J gene is TRBJ2-2, the V gene TRBV11-2; D not resolved. CDR3 length: 14 residues. With 3 bases removed from V and 6 bases from J, the gap between germline ends came to 11 bases. Germline V gene lookup returns CDR1 SGHAT and CDR2 FQNNGV. The CDR3 here is CASSFGALAGELFF. In DNA, the CDR3 is TGTGCCAGCAGCTTTGGAGCCCTGGCCGGGGAGCTGTTTTTT.

The chain couples TRBV20-1 to TRBJ2-1; no clear D gene. Trimming cost V 1 base and J 5 bases, with 15 bases left between them. CDR1 DFQATT and CDR2 SNEGSKA come from the germline V gene (reference sequence). The CDR3 is 15 amino acids. The chain's CDR3 is CSARVVQAYNNEQFF. The CDR3 nucleotides read TGCAGTGCTAGAGTAGTGCAGGCTTACAACAATGAGCAGTTCTTC.

This sequence joins TRBV12-3 or TRBV12-4 and TRBJ2-1, with 12 bases lining up with TRBD2. The junction had 7 bases not matched to a gene; V was cut back by 3 bases and J by 7 bases. The CDR3 covers 16 residues. The CDR3 loop is CASSFPLAGGGNEQFF. In DNA, the CDR3 is TGTGCCAGCAGTTTCCCCCTAGCGGGGGGGGGAAATGAGCAGTTCTTC.

V and J are TRBV5-4 and TRBJ2-7; 8 bases are a match to TRBD1. Germline trimming cut 4 bases from V and 4 bases from J; bases unmatched to any gene: 7. Germline V gene sequence: CDR1 SGHNT, CDR2 YYREEE (reference sequence). The CDR3 sequence is 14 residues long. The chain's CDR3 is CASSPAQGAYEQYF. In DNA, the CDR3 is TGTGCCAGCAGCCCAGCGCAGGGGGCGTACGAGCAGTACTTC.

The chain combines TRBV7-8 with TRBJ2-7; D might be TRBD1 (5 bases). CDR3 length: 13 residues. The ends were cut back, 5 bases at V and 6 bases at J, with 14 bases in the middle. Germline CDR1 SGHVS, CDR2 FQNEAQ. The CDR3 loop is CASSKATGFEQYF. Here the CDR3 DNA reads TGTGCCAGCAGCAAAGCTACAGGATTCGAGCAGTACTTC.

The rearrangement uses TRBV5-1 and TRBJ2-3; weak D call: TRBD1 (6 bases). Germline CDR1 SGHRS, CDR2 YFSETQ. The length of the CDR3 is 17 residues. V lost 4 bases and J lost 2, with 20 bases in between. CDR3 nucleotide sequence: TGCGCCAGCAGCCCCCGGGACAAGGGGGAGCCCACAGATACGCAGTATTTT. Translation gives CASSPRDKGEPTDTQYF.

With respect to this clonotype: The junction departs from germline at one end; a sequencing error may be responsible. The V gene is TRBV20-1, the J gene TRBJ1-5; maybe TRBD1 (5 bases). This CDR3 comprises 13 residues. Germline-derived CDR1 and CDR2 are DFQATT and SNEGSKA (reference sequence). CDR3 protein: CSASPGTDGPQHF. In DNA, the CDR3 is TGCAGTGCTAGCCCGGGGACGGACGGTCCCCAGCATTTC.